The clone carrying this TCR beta chain was counted a few times. Its matching antigen is unknown. The data were taken from a study of T cells in Graves' hyperthyroidism and ophthalmopathy. Study-level results: Model predictions of ophthalmopathy came a median approximately 6.8 months before onset. Among clonotypes expanded in thyroid above 0.001, most were also found in blood.

Patients showing uncontrolled infection, other autoimmune disease, pregnancy or lactation were ineligible. The CDR3 runs to 17 residues. V lost 3 bases and J 7 bases, leaving 23 bases between the germline ends. Germline lookup yields CDR1 SEHNR and CDR2 FQNEAQ (reference sequence). It was RNA transcripts that yielded the amplified TCR beta CDR3 regions. TCR CDR3 regions were first amplified by RT-PCR with HTBI primers. TCRdb reprocessed the multiplex PCR reads via MiXCR and lists one record per CDR3 protein. The sample comprises hundreds of thousands of distinct CDR3 sequences, around 15% of which are singletons, and 14% rests with the top ten.

This TCR was recovered from a woman in her thirties or forties with Graves' hyperthyroidism. Sequences were obtained from blood. The V call is TRBV7-9, the J call TRBJ2-3; D possibly corresponds to TRBD2 (6 bases). The chain's CDR3 is CASSFPGSGDRPNTQYF. The CDR3 nucleotides are TGTGCCAGCAGCTTTCCCGGATCGGGGGACCGACCGAATACGCAGTATTTT.